This entry describes one T cell receptor beta chain. What it binds is unknown. Treg sorting used a CD4+CD25+CD127-/low gate. Semi-nested PCR with Nested Universal Primer A followed constant-region reverse priming of full-length variable regions. TCRdb re-derived calls from the 5' RACE reads in MiXCR, one entry per CDR3 protein. Here the sample spans about 43,000 distinct CDR3 sequences, over 20% being singletons. The CDR3 loop spans 14 amino acids. V lost 4 bases and J lost 7; bases outside the gene matches: 7. CDR1 and CDR2 from the germline V gene are MGHDK and SYGVNS. Study-level results: The TCR gene usage of tumor memory CD4+ T cells clustered together with blood and lymph node memory CD4+ cells and with lymph node naive CD4+ cells.

Sequences were obtained from Tregs sorted from a lymph node. The chain carries TRBV25-1 and TRBJ2-1, with 7 bases identical to TRBD1. The clonotype comes from a female donor with breast cancer. For the CDR3, the DNA is TGTGCCAGCAGTGCGGAGACAGGGTTGAATGAGCAGTTCTTC. Translation gives CASSAETGLNEQFF.